The text below deals with one TCR beta chain. Its target is unknown. Library preparation (for TCRbeta) was performed with unique molecular identifiers. TCRdb used MiXCR to reprocess the PCR reads, holding one entry per CDR3 protein. The data show more than 200,000 distinct CDR3 sequences, approximately 15% seen once. The record originates from a study of T-cell reconstitution after alpha-beta-depleted transplantation in children. General observations from the study: Several hundred expanded graft clones reportedly were the source of alpha-beta T cells about two months after transplant. From newly produced T cells came most of the T-cell counts and diversity one year after transplant.

Trimming removed 4 bases from V and 0 bases from J, with 7 bases in between. CDR3 length: 13 residues. CDR1 is MDHEN and CDR2 is SYDVKM in the germline V gene. The chain employs TRBV28 and TRBJ2-7; D is ambiguous. This TCR was recovered from a male patient between 2 and 9 years old who had a stem cell transplant for acute lymphoblastic leukemia, so the T cells may come from the graft donor. This specimen consisted of PBMCs, mostly from graft donor cells, obtained 360 days after TCRalphabeta/CD19-depleted stem cell transplant. The CDR3 DNA follows: TGTGCCAGCAGTTCCCAACCCTCCTACGAGCAGTACTTC. Encoded protein: CASSSQPSYEQYF.